This T cell receptor (beta chain) comes out of a study of technical replicates of blood from four donors (TCRdb year 2017). To note about this clone: Its antigen is unknown. The input lacks base qualities; no much larger clone sits a single base away.

The method was the immunoSEQ multiplex PCR assay. TCRdb carries this immuneACCESS record with in-frame sequences only. Its versions omit some clonotypes, under half of them owing to an unresolved V gene in the studies checked, with the rest unexplained. This sample is represented by approximately 81,000 clones; approximately 94% of them were singletons. More than 0.35% of the sample belongs to the ten largest clones. Spanning cysteine to phenylalanine, the CDR3 consists of 13 amino acids. Only CDR3 DNA remains: 39 bases, in frame from the first base. V is pared back by 0 bases and J by 7 bases, with 10 bases lying between the germline termini. From the germline V gene (reference sequence), CDR1 is WNHNN and CDR2 is SYGVQD.

The sequence was collected from a human donor in good health. The material sequenced was T cells isolated from PBMCs. This chain is built from TRBV10-1 and TRBJ2-7, with a tentative D gene TRBD1 over 6 matching bases. The nucleotide sequence reads TGCGCCAGCAGTGAGTCGGGGGCAAATGAGCAGTACTTC. It codes for CASSESGANEQYF.